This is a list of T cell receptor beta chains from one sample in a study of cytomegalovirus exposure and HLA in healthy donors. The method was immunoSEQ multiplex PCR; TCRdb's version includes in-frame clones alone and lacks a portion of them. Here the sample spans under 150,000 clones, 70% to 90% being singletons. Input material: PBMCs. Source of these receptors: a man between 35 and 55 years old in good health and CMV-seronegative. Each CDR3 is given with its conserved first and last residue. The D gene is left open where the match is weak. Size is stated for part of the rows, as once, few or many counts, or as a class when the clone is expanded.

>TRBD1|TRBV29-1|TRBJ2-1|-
CSVVPALGQLTSIAYAVNEQFF
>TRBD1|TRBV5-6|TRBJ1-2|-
CASSLAEGRGPRGYTF
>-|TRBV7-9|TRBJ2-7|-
CSSSLLRDEQYF
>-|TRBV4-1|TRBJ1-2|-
CASSQESRTNYGYTF
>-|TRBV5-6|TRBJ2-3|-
CASSYGTAPRGDTQYF
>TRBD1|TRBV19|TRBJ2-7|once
CATSTGANYEQYF
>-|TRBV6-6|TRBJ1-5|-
CASSYSGRPSNQPQHF
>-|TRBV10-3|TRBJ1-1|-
CAISDQLAEAFF
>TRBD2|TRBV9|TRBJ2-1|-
CASSVPASGGYNEQFF
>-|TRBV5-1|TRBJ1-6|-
CASSLAWSSYNSPLHF
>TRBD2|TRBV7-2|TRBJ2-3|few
CASSLGGLEMQYF
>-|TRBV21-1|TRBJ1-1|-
CASWSTEAFF
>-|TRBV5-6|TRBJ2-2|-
CASSPGHLNTGELFF
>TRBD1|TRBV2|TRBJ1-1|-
CASAGDRENTEAFF
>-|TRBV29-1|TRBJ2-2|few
CSVEVGAAGELFF
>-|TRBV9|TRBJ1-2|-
CASSVSDSYGYTF
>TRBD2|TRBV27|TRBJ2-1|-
CASSWTSGPYNEQFF
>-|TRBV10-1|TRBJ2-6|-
CASIAGPSSGANVLTF
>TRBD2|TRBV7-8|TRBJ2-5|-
CASSPRTSGRALTETQYF
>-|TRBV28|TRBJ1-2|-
CASSPAGQLDYTF
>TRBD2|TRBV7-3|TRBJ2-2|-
CASSSGLAGAVTGELFF
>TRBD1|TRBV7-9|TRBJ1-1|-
CSSSPWDRVWENTEAFF